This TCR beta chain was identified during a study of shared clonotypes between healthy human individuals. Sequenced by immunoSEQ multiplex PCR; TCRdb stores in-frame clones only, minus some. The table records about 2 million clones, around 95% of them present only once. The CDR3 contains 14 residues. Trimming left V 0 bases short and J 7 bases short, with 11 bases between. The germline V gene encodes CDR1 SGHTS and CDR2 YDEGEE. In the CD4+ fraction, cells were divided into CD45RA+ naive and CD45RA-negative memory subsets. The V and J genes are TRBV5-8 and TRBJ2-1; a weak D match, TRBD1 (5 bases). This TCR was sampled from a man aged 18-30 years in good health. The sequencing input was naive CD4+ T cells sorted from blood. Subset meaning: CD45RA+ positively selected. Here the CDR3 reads CASSLGRDKNEQFF. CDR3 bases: TGTGCCAGCAGCTTGGGCAGGGATAAGAATGAGCAGTTCTTC. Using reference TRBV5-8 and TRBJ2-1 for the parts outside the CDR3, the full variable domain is EAGVTQSPTHLIKTRGQQATLRCSPISGHTSVYWYQQALGLGLQFLLWYDEGEERNRGNFPPRFSGRQFPNYSSELNVNALELEDSALYLCASSLGRDKNEQFFGPGTRLTVL.